This T cell receptor (beta chain) was recovered during a study of blood T cell repertoires in COVID-19 (dated by TCRdb to the early 2020s). In terms of the full investigation: Samples covering the acute and convalescent phases of COVID-19 were provided by collaborators in the United States, Italy and Spain. The material from the prospective study consisted of cDNA or gDNA derived from T cells, B-cell-depleted T cells, or PBMCs. Deeply sampled blood TCRbeta repertoires from subjects exposed to, actively infected with, or recovered from COVID-19 were included in the dataset. The repertoires were released in a freely available public database meant as a resource for research on the immune response to SARS-CoV-2. Samples were obtained from the ongoing ImmuneRACE study (first 160 participants) and from approximately 1,200 subjects provided by 6 global collaborators. The sample metadata nearly always contained a de-identified subject ID, COVID-19 status, age in years and sex. HLA class I and class II types, where available, came from metadata supplied by the sample provider rather than from assay-based typing. The paper as a whole reports these results and caveats: How much clinical and demographic metadata was included differed by source and by participant, and the metadata was provided uncurated.

Enrolling through a virtual design, the prospective study's participants ranged in age from roughly 18 to 89 years and lived across more than 20 United States geographic areas. To assign participants to cohorts, the prospective study relied on clinical history that participants themselves reported in a screening survey and a study questionnaire. Mobile phlebotomists in the prospective study collected whole blood, serum and a nasopharyngeal or oropharyngeal swab from every participant. Participants in the prospective study had the option to provide additional blood draws and questionnaires over a roughly 2-month period. Before DNA extraction, prospective study blood samples were shipped either frozen or at room temperature. In the case of this clone: Its specific antigen is unknown. Per-base qualities were not stored, and no clone one base away is much larger.

The CDR3 has 13 amino acids, counting the end cysteine and phenylalanine. Only CDR3 DNA remains: 39 bases, in frame from the first base. The CDR1 and CDR2 encoded by the germline V gene (reference sequence) are WNHNN and SYGVQD. V lost 5 bases and J lost 2 bases; the stretch between them is 6 bases long. TCRbeta CDR3 regions were amplified from genomic DNA using the immunoSEQ Assay, a bias-controlled multiplex PCR. In the authors' own workflow: The number of nucleated cells in each sample was estimated from the amplification of reference gene primers within the assay. To quantify the absolute abundance of each unique TCRbeta CDR3 rearrangement, sequence reads were collapsed and filtered. For each sample, productive Simpson clonality was calculated as the square root of Simpson's diversity index over productive rearrangements. The immuneACCESS repertoire file appears here via TCRdb, limited to in-frame rearrangements. These files lack a portion of the clones; in checked studies, under half of the deficit traces to unresolved V genes, and the cause of the others is not known. For V, J and clone size, that table is used; D and trimming come from the DNA. The sample records about 220,000 clones, 86% of which are singletons. Over 3% of the sample goes to the ten largest clones.

This clonotype was sampled from a woman in her forties with acute COVID-19. The V gene is TRBV10-1 and the J gene is TRBJ2-2; the D gene is not confidently resolved. Sequenced sample: PBMCs or T cells enriched from blood (not recorded which). The CDR3: CASSSTNTGELFF. The sequenced DNA: TGCGCCAGCAGTTCAACAAACACCGGGGAGCTGTTTTTT.